This TCR beta chain was retrieved from a study of Graves' ophthalmopathy and Graves' hyperthyroidism (dated 2018 in TCRdb). With regard to the full study: Peripheral blood was collected before any treatment was given, at the time of initial diagnosis. Following sample collection, hyperthyroidism patients were given methimazole at a starting dose of 30 mg daily, and ophthalmopathy patients were given high-dose intravenous methylprednisolone. In total, 135 blood samples were TCR-sequenced: 43 ophthalmopathy, roughly 77 hyperthyroidism and about 17 hyperthyroidism-to-ophthalmopathy patients. TCR beta repertoire signatures were used to distinguish Graves' ophthalmopathy from Graves' hyperthyroidism and to predict progression to ophthalmopathy. A discovery set of 100 patients (around 40 ophthalmopathy, some 58 stable hyperthyroidism) was enrolled to explore V-J signatures distinguishing ophthalmopathy from hyperthyroidism. An independent validation cohort was composed of 18 to 20 hyperthyroidism patients and more than 15 patients who later progressed from hyperthyroidism to ophthalmopathy. For training and testing, the roughly 100 patients in the discovery cohort were randomly divided in a 7:3 ratio. T-cell repertoires of thyroid tissue and blood were compared in several hyperthyroidism patients.

Comments on this clonotype: What antigen it recognizes has not been identified. The record has no base qualities; no much larger clone is one base away.

For repertoire sequencing, the TCR beta CDR3 regions were amplified from RNA transcripts. The first round was an RT-PCR using HTBI primers with the Qiagen OneStep RT-PCR kit, and this first round was followed by a second-round multiplex PCR, then size selection and purification. The libraries underwent paired-end sequencing with 100 bp reads on an Illumina HiSeq2000. The source study handled its data this way. SOAPnuke was used to process the reads, removing any read that contained adapters or uncalled bases, had a mean Phred below 15, or lacked an exact match to the constant primer or identifier. COPE v1.2.5 was used to merge high-quality paired reads. Each unique nucleotide sequence was defined as a clonotype, and clonotypes were aligned to IMGT TRB V, D and J references with MiTCR v1.1. The analysis was limited to V-J combinations with a frequency above 0.0001, which together covered over 99% of the repertoires. A TCR clonal expansion and chaos score per V-J combination was defined as the ratio of F50 clonal expansion to chaos observed in the TCRdist matrix. Features were reduced by Welch's t-statistics and random forest to around 13 V-J combinations, which fed a naive Bayes classifier. Thyroid-blood repertoire similarity was quantified with the Morisita-Horn index. TCRdb trimmed public reads at Q25 via fastp, called clones via MiXCR and kept in-frame beta chains. Every entry covers one CDR3 protein and lists the most common genes and DNA from its rows. The V and J calls reflect TCRdb's pipeline rather than the authors' work. The sample yields about 210,000 distinct CDR3 sequences; approximately 28% were counted once. Together, the top ten hold approximately 8.6% of the sample.

There are 12 amino acids in the CDR3, from cysteine to phenylalanine inclusive. The retained sequence is limited to the CDR3, 36 bases, with the frame set at the first base. V and J lose 4 bases and 5 bases, and a span of 8 bases separates them. CDR1 and CDR2 were assigned from the germline V gene (reference sequence) as DFQATT and SNEGSKA. What the work shows at the level of the full study, not this receptor alone: Ophthalmopathy was separated from stable hyperthyroidism by the 13-signature model with more than 85% sensitivity and 81% to 83% specificity in cross-validation and with 80%/75% in the test set. In validation, the model predicted ophthalmopathy progression with about 64% sensitivity and 72.22% specificity; roughly 12 predicted patients were CT-confirmed with GO in a median of around 6 months. Most expanded thyroid clonotypes with frequency above 0.001 were also detected in blood, suggesting blood repertoires may reflect the thyroid immune response. No statistical method was used to set the sample size in advance, and the investigators knew which group each participant was assigned to.

The ophthalmopathy patients had moderately to severely active disease, with a Clinical Activity Score of 3 or higher, a NOSPECS grade of 4 or higher, and a disease duration of less than 3 months. Patients were excluded if they had other autoimmune diseases, uncontrolled infections, pregnancy or lactation. Clinical symptoms, serum thyroxine, TRAb, thyroid ultrasound and orbital computed tomography were used for diagnosis. Using Ficoll-Paque density gradient centrifugation, PBMCs were isolated from approximately 11 ml of fresh peripheral blood. Total RNA was extracted with Trizol reagent and quality-checked on an Agilent 2100 Bioanalyzer.

The chain couples TRBV20-1 to TRBJ2-2; the D gene is perhaps TRBD2, from 5 matching bases. The TCR was taken from a man in his fifties with Graves' ophthalmopathy. Donor details come from another sample of the same person, matched by shared clones. The sequencing input was peripheral blood. This receptor carries the CDR3 CSANSATGELFF. The bases read TGCAGTGCTAATAGCGCAACCGGGGAGCTGTTTTTT.